The T cell receptor beta chain described here comes from a study of shared clonotypes between healthy human individuals. Trimming removed 0 bases from V and 2 bases from J, with 11 bases in between. Germline V lookup: CDR1 SGHRS, CDR2 YFSETQ. The CDR3 has 15 residues. Sequencing used immunoSEQ multiplex PCR; TCRdb keeps in-frame clones, though not all of them. The data contain about 470,000 clones, roughly 80% of them seen just once; the ten biggest clones take up roughly 13%. Sequencing was done on a sample of PBMCs. The source of this sequence is a woman between 40 and 55 years old in good health. Some clones in this sample may be carry-over from other donors' samples. The chain has TRBV5-1 and TRBJ1-2; D ambiguous. The CDR3 loop reads CASSLDSGENYGYTF. The DNA for the CDR3 is TGCGCCAGCAGCTTGGATTCTGGGGAGAACTATGGCTACACCTTC.